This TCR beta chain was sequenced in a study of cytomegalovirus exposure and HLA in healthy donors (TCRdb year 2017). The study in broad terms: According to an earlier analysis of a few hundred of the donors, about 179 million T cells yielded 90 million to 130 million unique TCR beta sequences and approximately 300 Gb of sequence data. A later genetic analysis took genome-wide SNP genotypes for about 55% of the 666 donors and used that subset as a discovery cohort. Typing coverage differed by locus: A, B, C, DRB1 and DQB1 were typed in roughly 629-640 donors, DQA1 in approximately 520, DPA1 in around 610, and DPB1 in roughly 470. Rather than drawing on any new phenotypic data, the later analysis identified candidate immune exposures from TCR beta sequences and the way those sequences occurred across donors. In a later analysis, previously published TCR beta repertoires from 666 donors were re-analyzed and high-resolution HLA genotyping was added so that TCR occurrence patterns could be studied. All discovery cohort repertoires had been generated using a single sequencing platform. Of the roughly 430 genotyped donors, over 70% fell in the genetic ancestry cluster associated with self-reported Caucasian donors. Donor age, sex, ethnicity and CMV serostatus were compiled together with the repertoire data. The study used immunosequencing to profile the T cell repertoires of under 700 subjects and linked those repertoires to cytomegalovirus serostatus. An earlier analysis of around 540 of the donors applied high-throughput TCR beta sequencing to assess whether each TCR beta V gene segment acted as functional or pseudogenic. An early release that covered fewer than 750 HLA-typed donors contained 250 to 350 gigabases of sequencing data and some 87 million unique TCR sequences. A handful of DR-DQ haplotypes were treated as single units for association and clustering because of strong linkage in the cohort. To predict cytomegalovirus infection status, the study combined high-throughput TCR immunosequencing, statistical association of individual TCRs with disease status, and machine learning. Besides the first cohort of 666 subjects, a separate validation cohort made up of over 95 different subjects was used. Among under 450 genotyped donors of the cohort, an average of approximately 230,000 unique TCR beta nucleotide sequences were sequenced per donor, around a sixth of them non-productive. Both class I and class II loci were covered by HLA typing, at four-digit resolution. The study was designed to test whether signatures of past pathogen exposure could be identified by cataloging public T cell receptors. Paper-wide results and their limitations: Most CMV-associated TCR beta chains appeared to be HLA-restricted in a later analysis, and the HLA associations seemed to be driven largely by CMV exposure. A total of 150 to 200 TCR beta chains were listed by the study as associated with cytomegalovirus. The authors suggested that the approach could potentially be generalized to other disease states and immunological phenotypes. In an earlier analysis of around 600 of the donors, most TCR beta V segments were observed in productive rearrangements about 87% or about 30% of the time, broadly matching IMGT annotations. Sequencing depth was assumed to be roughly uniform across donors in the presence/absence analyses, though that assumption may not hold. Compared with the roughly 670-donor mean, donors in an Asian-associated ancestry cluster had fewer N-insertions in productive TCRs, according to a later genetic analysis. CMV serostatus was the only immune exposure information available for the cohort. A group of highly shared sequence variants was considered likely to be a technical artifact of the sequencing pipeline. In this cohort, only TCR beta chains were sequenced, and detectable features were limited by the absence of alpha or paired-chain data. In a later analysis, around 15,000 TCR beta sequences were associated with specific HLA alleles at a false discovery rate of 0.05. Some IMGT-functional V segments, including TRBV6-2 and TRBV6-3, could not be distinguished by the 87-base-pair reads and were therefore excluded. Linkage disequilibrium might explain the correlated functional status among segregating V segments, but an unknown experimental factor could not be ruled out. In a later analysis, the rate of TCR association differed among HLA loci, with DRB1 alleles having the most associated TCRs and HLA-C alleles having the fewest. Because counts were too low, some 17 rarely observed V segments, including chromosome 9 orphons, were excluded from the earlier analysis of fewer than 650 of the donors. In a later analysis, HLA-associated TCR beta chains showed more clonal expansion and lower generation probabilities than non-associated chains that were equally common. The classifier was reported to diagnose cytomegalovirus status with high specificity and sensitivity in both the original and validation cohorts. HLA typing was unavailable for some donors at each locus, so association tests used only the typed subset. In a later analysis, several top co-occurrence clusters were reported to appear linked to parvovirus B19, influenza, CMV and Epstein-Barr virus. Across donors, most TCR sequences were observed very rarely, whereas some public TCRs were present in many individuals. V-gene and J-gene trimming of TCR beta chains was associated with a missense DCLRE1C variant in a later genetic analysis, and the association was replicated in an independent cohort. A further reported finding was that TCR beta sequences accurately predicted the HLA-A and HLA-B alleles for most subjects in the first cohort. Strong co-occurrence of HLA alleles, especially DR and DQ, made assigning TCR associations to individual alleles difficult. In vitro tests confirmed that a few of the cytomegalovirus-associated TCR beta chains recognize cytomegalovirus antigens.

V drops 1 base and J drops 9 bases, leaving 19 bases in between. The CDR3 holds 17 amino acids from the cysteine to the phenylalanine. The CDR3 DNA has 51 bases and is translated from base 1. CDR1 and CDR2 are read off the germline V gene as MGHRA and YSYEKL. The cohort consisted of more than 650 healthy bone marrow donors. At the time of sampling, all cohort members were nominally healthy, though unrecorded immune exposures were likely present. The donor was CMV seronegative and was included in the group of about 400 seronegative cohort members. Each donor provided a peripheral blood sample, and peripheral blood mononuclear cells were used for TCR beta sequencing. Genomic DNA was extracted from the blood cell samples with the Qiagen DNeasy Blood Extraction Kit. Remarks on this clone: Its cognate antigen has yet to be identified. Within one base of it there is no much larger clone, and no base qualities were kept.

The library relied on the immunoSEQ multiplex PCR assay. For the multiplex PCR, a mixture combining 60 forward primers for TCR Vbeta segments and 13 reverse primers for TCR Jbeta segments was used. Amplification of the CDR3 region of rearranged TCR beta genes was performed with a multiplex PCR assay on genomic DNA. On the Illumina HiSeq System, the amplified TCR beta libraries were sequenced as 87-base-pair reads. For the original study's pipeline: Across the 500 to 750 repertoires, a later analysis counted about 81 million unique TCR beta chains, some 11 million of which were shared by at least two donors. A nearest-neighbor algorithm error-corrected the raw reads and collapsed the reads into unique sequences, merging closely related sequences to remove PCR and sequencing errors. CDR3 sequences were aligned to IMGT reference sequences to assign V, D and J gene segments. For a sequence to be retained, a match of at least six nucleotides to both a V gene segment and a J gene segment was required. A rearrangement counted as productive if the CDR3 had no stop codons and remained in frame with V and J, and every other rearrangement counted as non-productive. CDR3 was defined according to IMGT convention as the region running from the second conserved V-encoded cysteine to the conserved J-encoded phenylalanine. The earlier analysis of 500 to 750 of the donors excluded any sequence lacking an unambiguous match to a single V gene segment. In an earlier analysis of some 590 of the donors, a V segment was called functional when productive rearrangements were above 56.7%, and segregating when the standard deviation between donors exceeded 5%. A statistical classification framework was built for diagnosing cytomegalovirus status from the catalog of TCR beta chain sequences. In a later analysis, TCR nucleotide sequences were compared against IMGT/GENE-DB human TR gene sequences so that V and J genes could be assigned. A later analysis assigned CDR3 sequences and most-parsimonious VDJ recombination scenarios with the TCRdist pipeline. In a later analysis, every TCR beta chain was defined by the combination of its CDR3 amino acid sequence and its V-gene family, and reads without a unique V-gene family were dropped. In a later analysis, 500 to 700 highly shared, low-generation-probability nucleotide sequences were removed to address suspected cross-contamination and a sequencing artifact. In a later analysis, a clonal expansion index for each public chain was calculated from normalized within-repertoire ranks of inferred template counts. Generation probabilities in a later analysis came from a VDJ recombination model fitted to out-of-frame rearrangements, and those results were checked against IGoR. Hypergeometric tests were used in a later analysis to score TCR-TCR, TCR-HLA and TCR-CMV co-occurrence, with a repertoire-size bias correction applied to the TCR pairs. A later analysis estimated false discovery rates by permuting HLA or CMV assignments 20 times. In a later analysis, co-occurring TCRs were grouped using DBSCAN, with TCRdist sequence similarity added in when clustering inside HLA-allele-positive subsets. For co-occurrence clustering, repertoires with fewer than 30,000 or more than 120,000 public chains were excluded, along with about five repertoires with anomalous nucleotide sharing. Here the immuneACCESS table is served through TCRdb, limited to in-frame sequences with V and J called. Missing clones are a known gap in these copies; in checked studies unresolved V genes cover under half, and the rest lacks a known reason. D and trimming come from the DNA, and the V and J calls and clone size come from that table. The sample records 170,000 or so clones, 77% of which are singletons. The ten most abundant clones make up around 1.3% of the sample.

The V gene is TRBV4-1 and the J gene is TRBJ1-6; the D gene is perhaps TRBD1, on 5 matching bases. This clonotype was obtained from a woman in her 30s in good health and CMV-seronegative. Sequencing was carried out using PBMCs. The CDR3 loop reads CASSQGRIRVSTSPLHF. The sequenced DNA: TGCGCCAGCAGCCAAGGAAGGATCAGGGTCTCTACTTCACCCCTCCACTTT.